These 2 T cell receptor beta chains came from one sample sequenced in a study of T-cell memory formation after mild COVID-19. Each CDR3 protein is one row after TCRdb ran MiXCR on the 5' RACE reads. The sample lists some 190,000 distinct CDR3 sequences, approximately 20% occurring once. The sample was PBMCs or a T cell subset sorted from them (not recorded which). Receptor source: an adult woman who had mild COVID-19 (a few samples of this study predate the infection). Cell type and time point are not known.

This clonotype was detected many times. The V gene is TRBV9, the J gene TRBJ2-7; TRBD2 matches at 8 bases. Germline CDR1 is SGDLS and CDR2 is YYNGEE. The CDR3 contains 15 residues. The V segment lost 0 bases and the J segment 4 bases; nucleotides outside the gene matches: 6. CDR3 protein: CASSVGISGNYEQYF. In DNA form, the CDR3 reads TGTGCCAGCAGCGTAGGAATTAGCGGGAATTACGAGCAGTACTTC.

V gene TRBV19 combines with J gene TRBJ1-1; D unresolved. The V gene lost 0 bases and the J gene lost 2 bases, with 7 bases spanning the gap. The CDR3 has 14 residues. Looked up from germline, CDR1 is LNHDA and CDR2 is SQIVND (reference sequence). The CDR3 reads CASSIEAGNTEAFF. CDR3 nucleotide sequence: TGTGCCAGTAGTATAGAGGCAGGTAACACTGAAGCTTTCTTT.